Shown below are 7 T cell receptor beta chains from a single sample sequenced in a study of cytomegalovirus exposure and HLA in healthy donors. In the PCR, 60 Vbeta and 13 Jbeta primers were used. Sequencing was performed with immunoSEQ multiplex PCR; in TCRdb, only in-frame clones are kept and a portion is missing. The sample has 120,000 to 150,000 clones, 77% seen once. Sequences were obtained from PBMCs. These receptors all stem from a female donor in good health and CMV-seronegative.

This clone was seen a handful of times. V gene TRBV9 combines with J gene TRBJ2-1; 11 bases map to TRBD2. With 3 bases clipped from V and 0 bases from J, the junction kept 11 bases outside the gene matches. There are 19 residues in the CDR3. CDR1 and CDR2 (germline): SGDLS, YYNGEE. The CDR3 sequence is CASSEETSGAPSSYNEQFF. CDR3 DNA sequence: TGTGCCAGCAGCGAGGAGACTAGCGGGGCCCCGAGCTCCTACAATGAGCAGTTCTTC.

The J gene is TRBJ1-1, the V gene TRBV6-5; TRBD1 matches 8 bases. Germline CDR1 is MNHEY and CDR2 is SVGAGI. The CDR3 is 15 residues long. J lost 4 bases, V lost 0 bases, and 4 bases had no gene match. CDR3 residues: CASSYSRQGSTEAFF. Written as DNA, the CDR3 is TGTGCCAGCAGTTACTCGAGACAGGGGAGCACTGAAGCTTTCTTT.

The chain links TRBV14 to TRBJ1-1; a weak D match, TRBD1 (5 bases). Looked up from germline, CDR1 is SGHDN and CDR2 is FVKESK. Trimming took 9 bases from V and 2 from J, leaving 7 bases between them. This CDR3 is 11 amino acids long. The CDR3 region has the DNA TGTGCCAGTGGGACTAACACTGAAGCTTTCTTT. As protein: CASGTNTEAFF.

This chain uses TRBV7-8 with TRBJ2-7, with D maybe TRBD1 (8 bases). Germline CDR1 and CDR2: SGHVS and FQNEAQ. The CDR3 spans 18 residues. Trimming removed 4 bases from V and 3 bases from J, with 25 bases in between. The CDR3 here is CASSYGDRPTWGGYEQYF. CDR3 nucleotides: TGTGCCAGCAGCTACGGGGACAGGCCAACCTGGGGGGGCTACGAGCAGTACTTC.

The rearrangement uses TRBV5-1 and TRBJ1-4, with D possibly TRBD1 on 6 matching bases. The length of the CDR3 is 16 residues. Looked up from germline, CDR1 is SGHRS and CDR2 is YFSETQ. Trimming cost V 0 bases and J 7 bases, with 16 bases left between them. The CDR3 nucleotides are TGCGCCAGCAGCTTGGCCGGGGGGGCTGCAGGTGAAAAACTGTTTTTT. Amino acids: CASSLAGGAAGEKLFF. The full variable domain, its missing parts supplied by reference TRBV5-1 and TRBJ1-4, is KAGVTQTPRYLIKTRGQQVTLSCSPISGHRSVSWYQQTPGQGLQFLFEYFSETQRNKGNFPGRFSGRQFSNSRSEMNVSTLELGDSALYLCASSLAGGAAGEKLFFGSGTQLSVL.

This chain uses TRBV6-5 with TRBJ2-3; TRBD2 agrees at 14 bases. The germline gives CDR1 MNHEY, CDR2 SVGAGI. This CDR3 spans 16 amino acids. V shed 2 bases and J 5 bases; nucleotides not matched to a gene: 3. For the CDR3, the DNA is TGTGCCAGCAGTTACGGGACTAGCGGGGGCATAGATACGCAGTATTTT. Amino acids: CASSYGTSGGIDTQYF.

The chain couples TRBV5-4 to TRBJ2-2; D gene unclear. The CDR3 sequence is 12 residues long. V lost 4 bases and J 5 bases, leaving 6 bases between the germline ends. Germline CDR1 and CDR2: SGHNT and YYREEE (reference sequence). CDR3 amino acids: CASSPGTGELFF. DNA of the CDR3: TGTGCCAGCAGCCCCGGGACCGGGGAGCTGTTTTTT.